This T cell receptor beta chain was obtained from a study of T cells after yellow fever vaccination. In this sample, this clonotype turned up many times. One entry per CDR3 protein, called by TCRdb with MiXCR from the 5' RACE reads. Of 250,000 to 300,000 distinct CDR3 sequences in the sample, around 4.9% were seen once. The length of the CDR3 is 14 residues. V was pared by 9 bases and J by 8 bases, with 8 bases of the junction left unmatched. V usage is TRBV12-3 or TRBV12-4 and J usage is TRBJ2-1, with 12 bases identical to TRBD2. The specimen comprised CD4+ T cells sorted from PBMCs, sampled on the day of the yellow fever booster vaccination. The receptor was derived from a man aged 18 to 29 who received the YFV17D yellow fever vaccine. CDR3 protein: CASQLAGGRDEQFF. The CDR3 coding sequence is TGTGCCAGTCAGCTAGCGGGGGGGCGGGATGAGCAGTTCTTC.